This T cell receptor beta chain is drawn from a study of blood T cell repertoires in COVID-19 (dated by TCRdb to the early 2020s). Regarding the research as a whole: Samples covering the acute and convalescent phases of COVID-19 were provided by collaborators in the United States, Italy and Spain. The prospective study material was composed of cDNA or gDNA derived from T cells, B-cell-depleted T cells, or PBMCs. Subjects who had been exposed to COVID-19, were actively infected with it, or had recovered from it provided the deeply sampled blood TCRbeta repertoires that made up the dataset. The repertoires were released in a freely available public database intended as a resource for research on the immune response to SARS-CoV-2. Samples were obtained from the ongoing ImmuneRACE study (first 160 participants) and from some 1,300 subjects provided by 6 global collaborators. Sample metadata almost always included a de-identified subject ID, COVID-19 status, age in years and sex. Where available, HLA class I and class II types were obtained from metadata supplied by the sample provider rather than from assay-based typing. Paper-wide results and their limitations: The quantity of clinical and demographic metadata differed by source and by participant and was supplied without curation.

The germline V gene yields SGHRS for CDR1 and YFSETQ for CDR2. V sheds 4 bases and J sheds 0 bases, leaving 13 bases between their ends. Including the terminal cysteine and phenylalanine, the CDR3 comprises 15 residues. Only the CDR3 region is kept as DNA, spanning 45 bases read in frame from base 1. Samples from volunteer blood donors who had recovered from COVID-19 were contributed by a second Seattle source. Collaborating institutions collected whole blood in K2EDTA tubes following their own protocols. For TCRbeta analysis, collaborators shipped samples as frozen whole blood, isolated PBMCs, or DNA extracted from either of those sample types. The immunoSEQ Assay, a bias-controlled multiplex PCR, was used to amplify TCRbeta CDR3 regions from genomic DNA. In the paper's pipeline: The number of nucleated cells in each sample was estimated from the amplification of reference gene primers within the assay. To quantify the absolute abundance of each unique TCRbeta CDR3 rearrangement, sequence reads were collapsed and filtered. For each sample, productive Simpson clonality was calculated as the square root of Simpson's diversity index over productive rearrangements. TCRdb took this table from immuneACCESS and kept in-frame rearrangements with V and J called. Such tables lack part of the clones; where checked against another copy, unresolved V genes explain under half of the gap, and the rest is unexplained. For V, J and clone size, that table is used; D and trimming come from the DNA. The sample yields 95,000 to 120,000 clones; 88% were counted once. Together, the top ten hold 8.4% of the sample.

Regarding this clone: It has no known antigen specificity. Base qualities are not at hand, and no much larger clone is one base apart.

This TCR derives from a woman in her 70s who had recovered from COVID-19. Sequencing input: peripheral blood. The V and J segments used are TRBV5-1 and TRBJ1-1, with a weak D call of TRBD1 (5 bases match). The CDR3 loop reads CASSLGGGLNTEAFF. The DNA sequence is given as TGCGCCAGCAGCCTGGGGGGAGGGTTGAACACTGAAGCTTTCTTT.